A selection of T cell receptor beta chains follows, all from one sample in a study of blood T cell repertoires in COVID-19. Libraries were prepared by immunoSEQ multiplex PCR; TCRdb keeps only in-frame clonotypes and omits some of them. The sample has about 500,000 clones; about 90% are singletons. Sequenced: PBMCs or T cells enriched from blood (not recorded which). The receptors originated from a woman under 30 who had recovered from COVID-19. The CDR3 runs from the conserved cysteine through the conserved F or W. The D gene is left open where the match is weak. Clone sizes are given selectively: once, few, many, or a class where the clone is expanded.

J: TRBJ1-4
D: TRBD1
size: -
V: TRBV27
DNA: TGTGCCAGCACCTTAACCACAGGGGGGTCCGAAAAACTGTTTTTT
CDR3: CASTLTTGGSEKLFF

J: TRBJ1-1
D: -
size: once
V: TRBV25-1
DNA: TGTGCCAGCAGTGAATGGGGGCGGTGGGCTGAAGCTTTCTTT
CDR3: CASSEWGRWAEAFF

J: TRBJ1-5
D: TRBD1
size: -
V: TRBV19
DNA: TGTGCCAGTAGCCACCTCGGGACAGACTTTTTGAGCAATCAGCCCCAGCATTTT
CDR3: CASSHLGTDFLSNQPQHF

J: TRBJ2-3
D: -
size: -
V: TRBV4-1
DNA: TGCGCCAGCAGCCTGGTCGGAGGGGACTCTTCCACAGATACGCAGTATTTT
CDR3: CASSLVGGDSSTDTQYF

J: TRBJ1-1
D: -
size: -
V: TRBV30
DNA: TGTGCCTGGAGGGATACAAGGGGAACTGAAGCTTTCTTT
CDR3: CAWRDTRGTEAFF

J: TRBJ2-7
D: -
size: -
V: TRBV25-1
DNA: TGTGCCAGCAGTACGCGGGGTGGGGGGAGCTCCTACGAGCAGTACTTC
CDR3: CASSTRGGGSSYEQYF

J: TRBJ2-7
D: -
size: -
V: TRBV29-1
DNA: TGCAGCGTTGCTCCGGGTTCCGGGACAACCTCCTACGAGCAGTACTTC
CDR3: CSVAPGSGTTSYEQYF

J: TRBJ1-2
D: TRBD1
size: -
V: TRBV6-6
DNA: TGTGCCAGCAGTTGGGAGGGCAGGGGGCTTAAGGGCTACACCTTC
CDR3: CASSWEGRGLKGYTF

J: TRBJ2-1
D: -
size: -
V: TRBV27
DNA: TGTGCCAGCAGTTCGATCTCCGGGACAAGGGACAATGAGCAGTTCTTC
CDR3: CASSSISGTRDNEQFF

J: TRBJ1-1
D: -
size: -
V: TRBV10-3
DNA: TGTGCCACCGCCCCTAACTGGAACACTGAAGCTTTCTTT
CDR3: CATAPNWNTEAFF

J: TRBJ2-7
D: -
size: -
V: TRBV4-1
DNA: TGCGCCAGCAGCCCAGGGGCATTTGGGTTTGTTCAGGAGGAGCAGTACTTC
CDR3: CASSPGAFGFVQEEQYF

J: TRBJ2-1
D: TRBD1
size: once
V: TRBV27
DNA: TGTGCCAGCAGTTCGGGGACAGGGGCATACAATGAGCAGTTCTTC
CDR3: CASSSGTGAYNEQFF

J: TRBJ2-5
D: TRBD2
size: -
V: TRBV18
DNA: TGTGCCAGCTCACTGGGACTAGAGGGGACCCAGTACTTC
CDR3: CASSLGLEGTQYF

J: TRBJ2-5
D: TRBD1
size: -
V: TRBV7-3
DNA: TGTGCCAGCAGCCCTACGGGGACAGTTCGGGAGACCCAGTACTTC
CDR3: CASSPTGTVRETQYF

J: TRBJ1-2
D: -
size: -
V: TRBV5-4
DNA: TGTGCCAGCTCCTGGGGCGGACCGGGTCTAGGAGCCTACACCTTC
CDR3: CASSWGGPGLGAYTF

J: TRBJ2-3
D: TRBD2
size: -
V: TRBV2
DNA: TGTGCCAGCAGCCCCAGCGGGGGCACAGATACGCAGTATTTT
CDR3: CASSPSGGTDTQYF

J: TRBJ1-2
D: TRBD1
size: -
V: TRBV3-1/TRBV3-2
DNA: TGTGCCAGCAGCCAAGATTCAGGGGGCGATGGCTACACCTTC
CDR3: CASSQDSGGDGYTF

J: TRBJ2-3
D: -
size: -
V: TRBV5-1
DNA: TGCGCCAGCAGTGGCATAAGGGGCCCGGATACGCAGTATTTT
CDR3: CASSGIRGPDTQYF

J: TRBJ1-2
D: -
size: once
V: TRBV19
DNA: TGTGCCAGTTCGACAGGCCATGGCTACACCTTC
CDR3: CASSTGHGYTF

J: TRBJ1-6
D: -
size: few
V: TRBV30
DNA: TGTGCCTGGAGCTCCGCGACACCCCTCCACTTT
CDR3: CAWSSATPLHF

J: TRBJ2-7
D: TRBD1
size: -
V: TRBV2
DNA: TGTGCCAGCACCCAGGGGGCCTACGAGCAGTACTTC
CDR3: CASTQGAYEQYF

J: TRBJ1-3
D: -
size: -
V: TRBV19
DNA: TGTGCCAGTGGGGAGAGCTCTGGAAACACCATATATTTT
CDR3: CASGESSGNTIYF

J: TRBJ1-1
D: TRBD1
size: -
V: TRBV3-1/TRBV3-2
DNA: TGTGCCAGCGCCGGACAGGGGGCCACTGAAGCTTTCTTT
CDR3: CASAGQGATEAFF

J: TRBJ2-4
D: TRBD1
size: -
V: TRBV6-5
DNA: TGTGCCAGCACCAGACAGGGGGGAGGGAACATTCAGTACTTC
CDR3: CASTRQGGGNIQYF

J: TRBJ1-1
D: -
size: few
V: TRBV5-1
DNA: TGCGCCAGCAGCTTGGAACGGGGACAAGAAGCTTTCTTT
CDR3: CASSLERGQEAFF

J: TRBJ1-5
D: -
size: -
V: TRBV27
DNA: TGTGCCAGCAGTTTAGGGCAGGGGATCCAGCCCCAGCATTTT
CDR3: CASSLGQGIQPQHF

J: TRBJ2-7
D: -
size: -
V: TRBV18
DNA: TGTGCCAGCTCACCAACAGTGAGTTCCTACGAGCAGTACTTC
CDR3: CASSPTVSSYEQYF

J: TRBJ2-2
D: -
size: few
V: TRBV7-9
DNA: TGTGCCAGCAGCTTTAAGGCAGGGTTGAACACCGGGGAGCTGTTTTTT
CDR3: CASSFKAGLNTGELFF

J: TRBJ2-7
D: -
size: -
V: TRBV2
DNA: TGTGCCAGCAAGGCGGGACAGAGCTCCTACGAGCAGTACTTC
CDR3: CASKAGQSSYEQYF

J: TRBJ2-3
D: TRBD2
size: -
V: TRBV4-1
DNA: TGCGCCAGCAGCCGACGGACTAGCGGGGCAACAGATACGCAGTATTTT
CDR3: CASSRRTSGATDTQYF

J: TRBJ1-3
D: -
size: -
V: TRBV4-1
DNA: TGCGCCAGCAGCCGGGGCCACAGCTCTGGAAACACCATATATTTT
CDR3: CASSRGHSSGNTIYF

J: TRBJ2-3
D: TRBD1
size: -
V: TRBV28
DNA: TGTGCCAGCAGAGCGGCGACAGGGAGCACAGATACGCAGTATTTT
CDR3: CASRAATGSTDTQYF

J: TRBJ2-1
D: -
size: -
V: TRBV28
DNA: TGTGCCAGCAGCCCACACGGTCTTGGGCCAAAGAAGGATGAGCAGTTCTTC
CDR3: CASSPHGLGPKKDEQFF

J: TRBJ1-1
D: -
size: -
V: TRBV18
DNA: TGTGCCAGCTCACCACCGGGCCGTCAACAGGGTAGGAGGATGGCTTTCTTT
CDR3: CASSPPGRQQGRRMAFF

J: TRBJ1-5
D: -
size: -
V: TRBV19
DNA: TGTGCCAGTAGTATAGGAACGGGAAATCAGCCCCAGCATTTT
CDR3: CASSIGTGNQPQHF

J: TRBJ2-3
D: -
size: -
V: TRBV5-4
DNA: TGTGCCAGCAGCAGTATTAGCGGAGATACGCAGTATTTT
CDR3: CASSSISGDTQYF

J: TRBJ1-1
D: -
size: -
V: TRBV19
DNA: TGTGCCAGTAGTCCCCCAGGGGCGAACACTGAAGCTTTCTTT
CDR3: CASSPPGANTEAFF

J: TRBJ2-2
D: -
size: -
V: TRBV7-2
DNA: TGTGCCAGCAGCTCCCTGCGGGGAAACGGGGAGCTGTTTTTT
CDR3: CASSSLRGNGELFF

J: TRBJ2-2
D: -
size: -
V: TRBV6-5
DNA: TGTGCCAGCAGACAGGGAGCCGTGGCCGGGGAGCTGTTTTTT
CDR3: CASRQGAVAGELFF

J: TRBJ1-1
D: -
size: -
V: TRBV2
DNA: TGTGCCAGCAGTTTGGCGGGCAACACTGAAGCTTTCTTT
CDR3: CASSLAGNTEAFF

J: TRBJ1-2
D: -
size: -
V: TRBV7-2
DNA: TGTGCCAGCAGCTTATCACCCGACACATTCTATGGCTACACCTTC
CDR3: CASSLSPDTFYGYTF

J: TRBJ1-4
D: -
size: once
V: TRBV5-1
DNA: TGCGCCAGCGCCGGAGGACCTAATGAAAAACTGTTTTTT
CDR3: CASAGGPNEKLFF

J: TRBJ1-6
D: TRBD1
size: -
V: TRBV30
DNA: TGTGCCTGGGAAACCCCGGGACAGGGGGCCGGAGCACCCCTCCACTTT
CDR3: CAWETPGQGAGAPLHF

J: TRBJ1-6
D: -
size: -
V: TRBV27
DNA: TGTGCCAGCAGTTTCGGCAGGGGAACATCACCCCTCCACTTT
CDR3: CASSFGRGTSPLHF

J: TRBJ2-2
D: TRBD2
size: -
V: TRBV2
DNA: TGTGCCAGCAGCGCCACTAGCGCCGGGGAGCTGTTTTTT
CDR3: CASSATSAGELFF